This T cell receptor beta chain was recorded in a study of shared clonotypes between healthy human individuals. Concerning this clone: Its cognate antigen is unknown.

General study findings and limits: Some clonotypes were shared by all four sorted-subset donors, while others were not shared. The non-shared ones had lower generation probabilities than the shared ones.

Assay: immunoSEQ multiplex PCR; the TCRdb copy retains only in-frame clones and omits some. Among 2.3 million or so clones listed, roughly 93% were seen once. The CDR3 loop spans 14 amino acids. After removal of 1 base from V and 3 bases from J, the junction contained 0 bases not matched to a gene. From germline, CDR1 is LGHNA and CDR2 YSLEER. This sequence originates from a young man in good health. Some clones in this sample may be carry-over from other donors' samples. The sequencing input was naive CD4+ T cells from PBMCs. Sample subset: CD45RA+ positively selected. The V gene is TRBV4-3, the J gene TRBJ2-5; 9 nucleotides agree with TRBD1. In DNA form, the CDR3 reads TGCGCCAGCAGCCAAGGGACAGGGGAAGAGACCCAGTACTTC. Amino acids: CASSQGTGEETQYF.